These 10 T cell receptor beta chains originate from one sample sequenced in a study of shared clonotypes between healthy human individuals. Repertoires were generated with immunoSEQ multiplex PCR, while TCRdb's copy carries only in-frame clones and drops some. The repertoire holds about 2 million clones, roughly 94% seen once, with less than 1.5% in the top ten. CD45RO-negative, CCR7-selected cells formed the naive CD8 fraction, which excluded terminally differentiated effector memory CD45RA+ cells. The sequencing sample was made of naive CD8+ T cells sorted from blood. The receptor source for this set is a young man in good health.

The chain joins TRBV9 to TRBJ2-7; D possibly corresponds to TRBD2 (6 bases). V gave up 4 bases and J gave up 4 bases, with 18 bases separating them. Germline CDR1 and CDR2: SGDLS and YYNGEE. The CDR3 is 15 residues long. The CDR3 reads CASSPVGGMDYEQYF. In DNA form, the CDR3 reads TGTGCCAGCAGCCCCGTTGGCGGGATGGATTACGAGCAGTACTTC.

J is TRBJ2-7 and V is TRBV27, with a possible D match to TRBD2 (5 bases). The length of the CDR3 is 14 residues. The V end was cut by 0 bases, the J end by 7 bases, with 13 bases between. Germline V gene sequence: CDR1 MNHEY, CDR2 SMNVEV (reference sequence). CDR3 nucleotides: TGTGCCAGCAGTTTATCTGTTCTGACTAAAGAGCAGTACTTC. It encodes CASSLSVLTKEQYF.

CDR3 protein: CASSLGVSGGWGPQHF. In DNA, the CDR3 is TGTGCCAGCAGCTTAGGCGTCTCGGGCGGGTGGGGGCCCCAGCATTTT. The chain links TRBV13 to TRBJ1-5; no reliable D call. The germline CDR1 and CDR2 sequences are PRHDT and FYEKMQ (reference sequence). The length of the CDR3 is 16 residues. Deletions cut 0 bases from V and 9 bases from J, with 18 bases between.

The chain joins TRBV4-1 to TRBJ2-7; 13 bases line up with TRBD2. Germline-derived CDR1 and CDR2 are MGHRA and YSYEKL. After removal of 5 bases from V and 4 bases from J, the junction contained 5 bases not matched to a gene. The CDR3 is 15 residues long. The CDR3 DNA reads as TGCGCCAGCAGCTACCAGACTAGCGGGAGGTACGAGCAGTACTTC. It yields the protein CASSYQTSGRYEQYF.

The V gene is TRBV30, the J gene TRBJ1-2, with D perhaps matching TRBD1 (5 bases). The CDR3 has 14 amino acids. The germline gives CDR1 GTSNPN, CDR2 SVGIG (reference sequence). The V and J ends lost 0 bases and 2 bases respectively, with 10 bases between them. CDR3 nucleotides: TGTGCCTGGAGTGTAACCTGGGACAACTATGGCTACACCTTC. This sequence encodes CAWSVTWDNYGYTF.

The chain couples TRBV29-1 to TRBJ2-7; 8 positions agree with TRBD2. Germline V gene data show CDR1 as SQVTM and CDR2 as ANQGSEA. The V segment lost 1 base and the J segment 3 bases; nucleotides outside the gene matches: 11. The length of the CDR3 is 16 residues. CDR3 nucleotide sequence: TGCAGCGTTGAAGGGGCGTGGGCTAGCGGGCACTACGAGCAGTACTTC. Residues: CSVEGAWASGHYEQYF.

In its sample, this clone was seen once. This sequence joins TRBV6-5 and TRBJ2-2; maybe TRBD2 (6 bases). Germline lookup yields CDR1 MNHEY and CDR2 SVGAGI. Between the trimmed V and J ends, which lost 0 bases and 6 bases, there was a span of 11 bases. The CDR3 loop spans 15 amino acids. CDR3 sequence reads: CASSYSNWGAGELFF. DNA for the CDR3: TGTGCCAGCAGTTACTCGAATTGGGGGGCCGGGGAGCTGTTTTTT.

The chain employs TRBV6-5 and TRBJ1-6; D is perhaps TRBD1 (5 bases). CDR1 and CDR2 from the germline V gene are MNHEY and SVGAGI. The germline V and J ends were trimmed by 8 bases and 12 bases, with 17 bases remaining between them. This CDR3 has 13 amino acids. CDR3 coding DNA: TGTGCCAGCCTGCCGGGGACCCTCGGACCCCTCCACTTT. This codes for CASLPGTLGPLHF.

This clone has a single count. This sequence joins TRBV6-1 and TRBJ2-3, with a weak D call TRBD1 (5 bases). Germline V gene sequence: CDR1 MNHNS, CDR2 SASEGT. Between the trimmed V and J ends, which lost 7 bases and 3 bases, there was a span of 11 bases. The CDR3 loop spans 13 amino acids. The CDR3 sequence is CASTTGATDTQYF. The CDR3 DNA is TGTGCCAGCACTACAGGAGCGACAGATACGCAGTATTTT.

The chain links TRBV5-6 to TRBJ2-3; 16 bases match TRBD2. With V trimmed by 1 base and J by 6 bases, 5 bases remained unmatched. The CDR3 spans 17 residues. Germline-derived CDR1 and CDR2 are SGHDT and YYEEEE. CDR3 amino acids: CASSLWGTSGRADTQYF. CDR3 nucleotides: TGTGCCAGCAGCTTGTGGGGGACTAGCGGGAGGGCGGATACGCAGTATTTT.